This T cell receptor beta chain was captured in a study of T cells in Graves' hyperthyroidism and ophthalmopathy. Study-level points and caveats: Blood also held most thyroid clonotypes expanded beyond 0.001. The model's output predicted ophthalmopathy at a median of approximately 6.5 months prior to onset.

J gave up 9 bases and V 3 bases, and 11 bases lay outside the gene matches. The CDR3 runs to 16 residues. This clonotype was counted many times. As yet, its antigen is unknown. Researchers defined stable Graves' hyperthyroidism as no ophthalmopathy progression within 18 months. The PBMCs were taken from 10 ml of fresh peripheral blood. TCR beta CDR3 sequences were amplified from RNA transcripts. First-round RT-PCR with HTBI primers amplified the TCR CDR3 region. MiXCR was run by TCRdb on the multiplex PCR reads, yielding one entry per CDR3 protein. The table includes about 350,000 distinct CDR3 sequences, 14% detected once.

Sequencing was done on a sample of blood. This TCR derives from a woman under 40 with Graves' hyperthyroidism. The rearrangement links TRBV12-3 or TRBV12-4 to TRBJ2-4; 10 bases are shared with TRBD2. CDR3 in amino acids: CASSFGLAGVSSIQYF. The CDR3 bases are TGTGCCAGCAGTTTTGGTCTAGCGGGAGTTAGTAGCATTCAGTACTTC.